This T cell receptor (beta chain) was documented in a study of cytomegalovirus exposure and HLA in healthy donors. The PCR contained 60 Vbeta and 13 Jbeta primers. The data were produced by immunoSEQ multiplex PCR, yet TCRdb's version contains in-frame clones alone and is incomplete. The sample has approximately 150,000 clones. Germline V gene lookup returns CDR1 SEHNR and CDR2 FQNEAQ (reference sequence). The CDR3 is 13 amino acids. The trim removed 5 bases at V and 4 bases at J, leaving 4 bases unmatched. The chain has TRBV7-9 and TRBJ2-5; 7 bases map to TRBD1. Sample: PBMCs. This TCR was sampled from a male donor in good health and CMV-seronegative. The CDR3 here is CASSPYRGETQYF. In DNA form, the CDR3 reads TGTGCCAGCAGCCCTTACAGGGGAGAGACCCAGTACTTC.